This T cell receptor (beta chain) was recovered during a study of cytomegalovirus exposure and HLA in healthy donors. Germline CDR1 PRHDT, CDR2 FYEKMQ (reference sequence). V was pared by 4 bases and J by 4 bases, with 18 bases between. This CDR3 comprises 16 residues. PCR amplification relied on 60 Vbeta primers (plus 13 Jbeta primers). TCRdb's copy holds only in-frame clones and misses some; the assay was immunoSEQ multiplex PCR. The sample lists around 140,000 clones, around four fifths seen once, with roughly 9.9% in the top ten. This chain uses TRBV13 with TRBJ2-3, with D possibly being TRBD2 (6 bases). The TCR sequence derives from a woman aged 60-75 years in good health and CMV-seropositive. Specimen: PBMCs. CDR3: CASSYVSGAGSDTQYF. CDR3 nucleotides: TGTGCCAGCAGCTATGTCTCGGGAGCAGGATCAGATACGCAGTATTTT.